This T cell receptor (beta chain) originates from a study of monozygotic twins with inflammatory bowel disease. Per individual sample, eight separate reactions were used to make cDNA. Using the 5' RACE reads, TCRdb records one entry per CDR3 protein without DNA. The sample is made up of a few hundred thousand distinct CDR3 sequences, and the top ten hold 2% to 2.5% of it. This CDR3 contains 13 residues. Germline V lookup: CDR1 DFQATT, CDR2 SNEGSKA (reference sequence). Points on this clonotype: As yet, its antigen is unknown.

Study-level results: Distinguishing T cell subtypes was not possible.

RNA in its total form was extracted from whole blood, and T cells were not sorted. This receptor was obtained from a human donor with ulcerative colitis or Crohn's disease, or a healthy co-twin of an affected twin (not recorded which). Sequencing input: blood. The V and J genes are TRBV20-1 and TRBJ1-5; TCRdb's D call of TRBD1 is untestable without DNA. This chain's CDR3 is CSARDRVDQPQHF.